This T cell receptor (beta chain) was captured in a study of cytotoxic CD8 clonotypes in ibrutinib-treated CLL. The repertoire was sequenced with immunoSEQ multiplex PCR; TCRdb's copy has only in-frame clones and lacks some. Here the sample spans 76,000 or so clones, 70% to 90% being singletons. Germline lookup yields CDR1 SEHNR and CDR2 FQNEAQ (reference sequence). The trim removed 5 bases at V and 5 bases at J, leaving 9 bases unmatched. The CDR3 has 14 amino acids. Material: PBMCs, obtained after 24 months of ibrutinib treatment. The sequence derives from a human donor with chronic lymphocytic leukemia. The rearrangement uses TRBV7-9 and TRBJ2-7; TRBD2 matches at 7 bases. CDR3 sequence reads: CASSPPTSAHEQYF. For the CDR3, the DNA is TGTGCCAGCAGCCCCCCCACTAGCGCCCACGAGCAGTACTTC.